This T cell receptor beta chain was captured by sequencing in a study of CD8+ T cells in alopecia areata. Treatment specified: oral pan-JAK inhibitor, 5-10 mg twice daily. Sequencing used cDNA as its template, made by extracting RNA and reverse transcribing it. Sequencing used immunoSEQ multiplex PCR; TCRdb keeps in-frame clones, though not all of them. The sample shows about 190,000 clones, 64% of them seen only once. Deletions cut 4 bases from V and 3 bases from J, with 11 bases between. CDR1 GTSNPN and CDR2 SVGIG come from the germline V gene (reference sequence). This CDR3 is 13 amino acids long. The source was CD4+ T cells sorted from blood, collected around week 49, from a patient treated with tofacitinib. This sequence joins TRBV30 and TRBJ2-3; TRBD1 is a possible D gene (5 bases). The origin of this receptor is a human donor with alopecia areata. The CDR3 bases are TGTGCCTGGAAAAATCCAGGGACAGATACGCAGTATTTT. Translation: CAWKNPGTDTQYF. Full variable domain (remainder filled in from reference TRBV30 and TRBJ2-3): SQTIHQWPATLVQPVGSPLSLECTVEGTSNPNLYWYRQAAGRGLQLLFYSVGIGQISSEVPQNLSASRPQDRQFILSSKKLLLSDSGFYLCAWKNPGTDTQYFGPGTRLTVL.